This record concerns one T cell receptor (beta chain) sequence. Its antigen is unknown. Germline CDR1 reads SEHNR; CDR2 reads FQNEAQ (reference sequence). The CDR3 spans 13 residues. Trimming cost V 3 bases and J 3 bases, with 6 bases left between them. The data were taken from a study of shared clonotypes between healthy human individuals. Looking at the study overall: Three CD4 naive, three CD4 memory, two CD8 naive and one CD8 memory plate were used per donor.

The study's findings and limits: Several donors showed sharing of about 4.6% of naive CD4 clonotypes.

CD45RO-negative cells were positively selected for CCR7, leaving out terminally differentiated effector memory CD45RA+ cells. Profiling relied on immunoSEQ multiplex PCR, and the TCRdb table lists in-frame clones only, not all of them. The profile covers about 2.1 million clones, with 93% appearing a single time and 1.5% to 2% taken by the ten largest. This receptor was identified in a man aged 18-30 years in good health. Some clones in this sample may be carry-over from other donors' samples. Source material: naive CD8+ T cells from PBMCs. The chain employs TRBV7-9 and TRBJ1-3; D uncertain. The CDR3, as DNA: TGTGCCAGCAGCTTGCCGATTGGAAACACCATATATTTT. Translated, it gives CASSLPIGNTIYF. Variable domain in full (rest from reference TRBV7-9 and TRBJ1-3): DTGVSQNPRHKITKRGQNVTFRCDPISEHNRLYWYRQTLGQGPEFLTYFQNEAQLEKSRLLSDRFSAERPKGSFSTLEIQRTEQGDSAMYLCASSLPIGNTIYFGEGSWLTVV.